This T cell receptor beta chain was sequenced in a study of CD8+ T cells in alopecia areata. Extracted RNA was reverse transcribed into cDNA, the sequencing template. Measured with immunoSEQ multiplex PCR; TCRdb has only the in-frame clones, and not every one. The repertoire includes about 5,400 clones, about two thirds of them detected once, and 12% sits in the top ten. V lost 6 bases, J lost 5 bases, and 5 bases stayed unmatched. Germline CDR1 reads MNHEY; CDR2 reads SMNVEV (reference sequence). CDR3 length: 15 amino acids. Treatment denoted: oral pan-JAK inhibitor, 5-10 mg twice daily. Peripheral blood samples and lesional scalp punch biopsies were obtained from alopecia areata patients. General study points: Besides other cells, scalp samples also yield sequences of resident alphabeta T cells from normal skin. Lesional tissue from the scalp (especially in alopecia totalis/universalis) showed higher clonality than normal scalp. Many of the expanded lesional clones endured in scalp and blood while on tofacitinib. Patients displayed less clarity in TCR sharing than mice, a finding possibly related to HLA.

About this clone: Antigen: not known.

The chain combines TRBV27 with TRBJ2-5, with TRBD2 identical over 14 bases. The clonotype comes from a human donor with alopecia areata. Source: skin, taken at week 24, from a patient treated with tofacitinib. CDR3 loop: CASRGLAGGEETQYF. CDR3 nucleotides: TGTGCCAGCAGAGGACTAGCGGGGGGTGAGGAGACCCAGTACTTC.